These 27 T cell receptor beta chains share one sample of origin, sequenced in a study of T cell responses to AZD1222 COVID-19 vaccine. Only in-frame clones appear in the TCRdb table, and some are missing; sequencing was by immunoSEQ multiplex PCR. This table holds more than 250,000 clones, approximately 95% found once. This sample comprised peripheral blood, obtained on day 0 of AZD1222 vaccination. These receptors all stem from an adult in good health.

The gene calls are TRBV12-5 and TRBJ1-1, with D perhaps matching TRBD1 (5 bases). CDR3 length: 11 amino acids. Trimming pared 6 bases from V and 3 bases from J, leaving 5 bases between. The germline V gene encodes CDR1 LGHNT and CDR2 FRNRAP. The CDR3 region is CASGGDTEAFF. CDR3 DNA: TGTGCTAGTGGGGGGGACACTGAAGCTTTCTTT.

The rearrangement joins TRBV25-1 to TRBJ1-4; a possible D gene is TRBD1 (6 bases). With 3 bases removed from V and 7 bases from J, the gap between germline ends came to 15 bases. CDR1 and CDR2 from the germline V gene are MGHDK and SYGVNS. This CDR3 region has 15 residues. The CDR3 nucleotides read TGTGCCAGCAGTGAGGGACATACCTCCGGTGAAAAACTGTTTTTT. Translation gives CASSEGHTSGEKLFF.

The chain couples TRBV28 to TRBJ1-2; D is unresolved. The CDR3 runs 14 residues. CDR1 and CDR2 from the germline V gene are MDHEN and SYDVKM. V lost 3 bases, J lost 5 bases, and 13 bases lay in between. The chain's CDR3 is CASSFSTKTYGYTF. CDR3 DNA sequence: TGTGCCAGCAGTTTTAGTACAAAAACTTATGGCTACACCTTC.

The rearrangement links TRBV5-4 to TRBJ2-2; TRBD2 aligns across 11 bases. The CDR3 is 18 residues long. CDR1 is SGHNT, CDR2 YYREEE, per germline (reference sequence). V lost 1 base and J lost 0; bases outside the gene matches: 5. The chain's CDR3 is CASSLSTSGGANTGELFF. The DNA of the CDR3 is TGTGCCAGCAGCTTGTCAACTAGCGGGGGCGCGAACACCGGGGAGCTGTTTTTT.

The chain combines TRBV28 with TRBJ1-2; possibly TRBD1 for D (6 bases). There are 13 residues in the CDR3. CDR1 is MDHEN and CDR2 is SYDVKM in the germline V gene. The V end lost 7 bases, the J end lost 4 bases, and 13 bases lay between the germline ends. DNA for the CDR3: TGTGCCAGCACGATGACAGGAGCCTATGGCTACACCTTC. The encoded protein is CASTMTGAYGYTF.

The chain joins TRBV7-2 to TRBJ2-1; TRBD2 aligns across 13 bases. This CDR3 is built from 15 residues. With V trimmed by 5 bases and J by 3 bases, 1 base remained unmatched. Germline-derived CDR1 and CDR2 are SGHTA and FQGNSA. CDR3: CASSRTSGGYNEQFF. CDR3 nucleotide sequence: TGTGCCAGCAGCCGGACTAGCGGGGGCTACAATGAGCAGTTCTTC.

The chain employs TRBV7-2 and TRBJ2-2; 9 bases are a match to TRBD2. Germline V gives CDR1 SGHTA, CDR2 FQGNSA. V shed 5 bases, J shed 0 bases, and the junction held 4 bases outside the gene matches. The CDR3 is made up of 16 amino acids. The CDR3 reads CASSISGSANTGELFF. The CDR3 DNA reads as TGTGCCAGCAGCATTAGCGGGAGCGCGAACACCGGGGAGCTGTTTTTT. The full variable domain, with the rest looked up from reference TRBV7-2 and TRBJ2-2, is GAGVSQSPSNKVTEKGKDVELRCDPISGHTALYWYRQSLGQGLEFLIYFQGNSAPDKSGLPSDRFSAERTGGSVSTLTIQRTQQEDSAVYLCASSISGSANTGELFFGEGSRLTVL.

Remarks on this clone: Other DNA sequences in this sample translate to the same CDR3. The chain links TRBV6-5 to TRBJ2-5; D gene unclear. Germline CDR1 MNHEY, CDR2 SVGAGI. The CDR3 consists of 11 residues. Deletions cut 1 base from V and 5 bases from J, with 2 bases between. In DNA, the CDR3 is TGTGCCAGCAGTTACTTGGAGACCCAGTACTTC. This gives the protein CASSYLETQYF.

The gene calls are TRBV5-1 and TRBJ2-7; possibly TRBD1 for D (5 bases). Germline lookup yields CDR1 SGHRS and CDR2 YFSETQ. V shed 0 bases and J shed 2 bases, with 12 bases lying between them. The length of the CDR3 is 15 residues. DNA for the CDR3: TGCGCCAGCAGCTTGGACCTTCCAGGGACCTACGAGCAGTACTTC. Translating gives CASSLDLPGTYEQYF. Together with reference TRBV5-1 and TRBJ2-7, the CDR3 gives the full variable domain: KAGVTQTPRYLIKTRGQQVTLSCSPISGHRSVSWYQQTPGQGLQFLFEYFSETQRNKGNFPGRFSGRQFSNSRSEMNVSTLELGDSALYLCASSLDLPGTYEQYFGPGTRLTVT.

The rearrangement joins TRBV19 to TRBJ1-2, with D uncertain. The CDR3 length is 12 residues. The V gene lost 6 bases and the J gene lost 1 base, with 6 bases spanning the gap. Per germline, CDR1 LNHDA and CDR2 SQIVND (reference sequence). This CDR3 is CASRSNNYGYTF. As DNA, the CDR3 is TGTGCCAGTAGATCCAATAACTATGGCTACACCTTC.

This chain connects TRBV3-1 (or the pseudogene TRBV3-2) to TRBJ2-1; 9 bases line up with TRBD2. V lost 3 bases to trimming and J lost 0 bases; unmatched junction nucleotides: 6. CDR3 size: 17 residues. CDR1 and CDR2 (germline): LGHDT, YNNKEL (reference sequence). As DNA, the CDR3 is TGTGCCAGCAGCCACCGAGGACTAGCGATCTCCTACAATGAGCAGTTCTTC. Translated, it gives CASSHRGLAISYNEQFF.

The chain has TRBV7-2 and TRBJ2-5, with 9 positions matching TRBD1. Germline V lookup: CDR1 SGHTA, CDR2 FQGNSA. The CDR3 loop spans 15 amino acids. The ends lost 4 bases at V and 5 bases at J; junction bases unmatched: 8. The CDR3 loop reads CASSSPTGGYETQYF. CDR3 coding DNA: TGTGCCAGCAGCTCCCCGACAGGGGGGTATGAGACCCAGTACTTC.

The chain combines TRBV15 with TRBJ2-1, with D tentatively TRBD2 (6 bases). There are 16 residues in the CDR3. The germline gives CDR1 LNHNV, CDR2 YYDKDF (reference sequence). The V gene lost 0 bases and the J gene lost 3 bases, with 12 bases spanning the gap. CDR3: CATSRERLAIYNEQFF. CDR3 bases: TGTGCCACCAGCAGAGAAAGGCTAGCGATCTACAATGAGCAGTTCTTC.

The CDR3 DNA reads as TGTGCCACCAGCAACGGGGACAGGGGCAATCAGCCCCAGCATTTT. It encodes CATSNGDRGNQPQHF. The chain links TRBV15 to TRBJ1-5; 9 bases agree with TRBD1. This CDR3 comprises 15 residues. CDR1 LNHNV and CDR2 YYDKDF come from the germline V gene (reference sequence). J was trimmed by 2 bases and V by 4 bases; bases with no gene match: 3.

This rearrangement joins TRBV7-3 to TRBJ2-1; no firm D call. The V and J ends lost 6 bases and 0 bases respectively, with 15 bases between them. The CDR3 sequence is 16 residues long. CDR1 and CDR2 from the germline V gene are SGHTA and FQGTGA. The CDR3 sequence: CASSQEASPSYNEQFF. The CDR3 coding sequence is TGTGCCAGCAGTCAAGAAGCGTCCCCCTCCTACAATGAGCAGTTCTTC.

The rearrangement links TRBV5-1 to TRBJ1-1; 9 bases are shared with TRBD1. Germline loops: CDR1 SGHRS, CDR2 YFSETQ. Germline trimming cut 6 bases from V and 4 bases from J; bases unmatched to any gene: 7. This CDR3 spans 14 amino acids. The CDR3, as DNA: TGCGCCAGCACGGGGACAGGGTCGGGCACTGAAGCTTTCTTT. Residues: CASTGTGSGTEAFF.

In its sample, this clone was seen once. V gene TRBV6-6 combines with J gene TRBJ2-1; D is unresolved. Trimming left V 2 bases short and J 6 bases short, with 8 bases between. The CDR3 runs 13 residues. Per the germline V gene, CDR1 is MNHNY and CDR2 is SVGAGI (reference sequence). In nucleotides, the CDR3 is TGTGCCAGCAGTTACGCTAGTTTCAATGAGCAGTTCTTC. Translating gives CASSYASFNEQFF.

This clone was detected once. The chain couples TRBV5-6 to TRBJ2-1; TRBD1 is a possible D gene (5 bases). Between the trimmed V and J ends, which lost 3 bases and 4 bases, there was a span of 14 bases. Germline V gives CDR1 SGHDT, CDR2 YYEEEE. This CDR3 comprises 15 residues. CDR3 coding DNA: TGTGCCAGCAGCTCGCGACAGTTCCGGTACAATGAGCAGTTCTTC. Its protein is CASSSRQFRYNEQFF.

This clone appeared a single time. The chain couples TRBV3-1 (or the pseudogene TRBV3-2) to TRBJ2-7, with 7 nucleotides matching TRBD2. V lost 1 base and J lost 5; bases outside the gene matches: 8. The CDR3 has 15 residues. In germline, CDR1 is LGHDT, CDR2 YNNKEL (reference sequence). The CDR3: CASSQAALGGNEQYF. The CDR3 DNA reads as TGTGCCAGCAGCCAAGCAGCTCTGGGGGGGAACGAGCAGTACTTC.

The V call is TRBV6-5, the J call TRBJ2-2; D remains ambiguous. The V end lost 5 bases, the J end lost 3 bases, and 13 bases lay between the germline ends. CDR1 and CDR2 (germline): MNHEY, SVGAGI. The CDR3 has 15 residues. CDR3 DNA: TGTGCCAGCAGTACCCCGGCACCTTACACCGGGGAGCTGTTTTTT. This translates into CASSTPAPYTGELFF.

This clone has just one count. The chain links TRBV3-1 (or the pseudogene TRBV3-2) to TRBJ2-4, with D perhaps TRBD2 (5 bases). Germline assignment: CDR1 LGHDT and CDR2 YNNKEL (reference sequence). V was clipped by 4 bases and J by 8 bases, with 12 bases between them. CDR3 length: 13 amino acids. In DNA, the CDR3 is TGTGCCAGCAGCCGGACTCAGAGGGACATTCAGTACTTC. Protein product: CASSRTQRDIQYF.

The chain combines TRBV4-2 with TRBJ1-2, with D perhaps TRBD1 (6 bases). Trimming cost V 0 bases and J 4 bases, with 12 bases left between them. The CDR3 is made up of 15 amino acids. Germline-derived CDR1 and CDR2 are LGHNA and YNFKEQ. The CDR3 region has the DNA TGTGCCAGCAGCCAAGAAGGGACAACCCCCTATGGCTACACCTTC. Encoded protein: CASSQEGTTPYGYTF.

CDR3 sequence reads: CSAPTGGEQFF. The DNA of the CDR3 is TGCAGTGCCCCGACGGGGGGTGAGCAGTTCTTC. The V and J genes are TRBV20-1 and TRBJ2-1, with 7 bases matching TRBD2. The CDR3 has 11 amino acids. The V gene end was trimmed by 6 bases and the J gene end by 9 bases; junction bases not matched to a gene: 5. CDR1 DFQATT and CDR2 SNEGSKA come from the germline V gene (reference sequence).

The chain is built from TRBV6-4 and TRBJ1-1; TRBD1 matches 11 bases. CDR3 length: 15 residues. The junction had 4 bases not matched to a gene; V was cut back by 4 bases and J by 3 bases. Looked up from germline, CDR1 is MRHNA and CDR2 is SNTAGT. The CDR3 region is CASSAGTGGDTEAFF. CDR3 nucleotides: TGTGCCAGCAGTGCCGGGACAGGGGGGGACACTGAAGCTTTCTTT.

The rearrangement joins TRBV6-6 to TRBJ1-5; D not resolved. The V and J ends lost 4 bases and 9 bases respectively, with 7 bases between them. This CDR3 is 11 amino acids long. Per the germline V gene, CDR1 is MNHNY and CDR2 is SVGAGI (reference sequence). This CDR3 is CASSSSRPQHF. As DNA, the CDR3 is TGTGCCAGCAGTTCCTCCCGGCCCCAGCATTTT.

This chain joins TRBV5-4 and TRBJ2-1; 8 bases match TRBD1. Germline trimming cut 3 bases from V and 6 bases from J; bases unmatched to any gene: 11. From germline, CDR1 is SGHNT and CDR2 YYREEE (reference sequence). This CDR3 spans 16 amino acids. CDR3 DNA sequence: TGTGCCAGCAGCTACGACAGGGGTCCTCCCCTCAATGAGCAGTTCTTC. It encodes CASSYDRGPPLNEQFF. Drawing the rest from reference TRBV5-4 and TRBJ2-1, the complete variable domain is ETGVTQSPTHLIKTRGQQVTLRCSSQSGHNTVSWYQQALGQGPQFIFQYYREEENGRGNFPPRFSGLQFPNYSSELNVNALELDDSALYLCASSYDRGPPLNEQFFGPGTRLTVL.

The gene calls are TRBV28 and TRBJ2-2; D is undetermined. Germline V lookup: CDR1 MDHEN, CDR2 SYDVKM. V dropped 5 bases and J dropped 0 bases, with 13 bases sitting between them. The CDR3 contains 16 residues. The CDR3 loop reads CASSPSGNANTGELFF. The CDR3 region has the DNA TGTGCCAGCAGTCCGTCAGGTAACGCGAACACCGGGGAGCTGTTTTTT. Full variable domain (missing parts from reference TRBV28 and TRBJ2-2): DVKVTQSSRYLVKRTGEKVFLECVQDMDHENMFWYRQDPGLGLRLIYFSYDVKMKEKGDIPEGYSVSREKKERFSLILESASTNQTSMYLCASSPSGNANTGELFFGEGSRLTVL.